These 9 T cell receptor beta chains were sequenced from one sample in a study of T cell repertoires in cytomegalovirus infection. What these receptors recognize is not known. MiXCR, applied by TCRdb to the reads, yields one record per CDR3 protein. The sample lists about 920,000 distinct CDR3 sequences, 31% occurring once. Sequencing used cultured CD8+ T cells from PBMCs, obtained from culture after CMV antigen stimulation. The receptors derive from a human donor in good health (CMV status not recorded). Some clones in this sample may be carry-over from other donors' samples.

This clonotype was seen a handful of times. This chain uses TRBV7-9 with TRBJ2-2, with TRBD1 matching over 7 bases. V was clipped by 6 bases and J by 4 bases; unmatched bases: 14. There are 17 residues in the CDR3. CDR1 is SEHNR and CDR2 is FQNEAQ in the germline V gene (reference sequence). CDR3 DNA sequence: TGTGCCAGCAGTTGGGTACGGGGACAGACTTTCACCGGGGAGCTGTTTTTT. Amino acid sequence: CASSWVRGQTFTGELFF.

The chain joins TRBV15 to TRBJ2-1; possible D gene TRBD1, 5 bases. CDR1 is LNHNV, CDR2 YYDKDF, per germline (reference sequence). The CDR3 loop spans 16 amino acids. Trimming cost V 0 bases and J 3 bases, with 12 bases left between them. CDR3 sequence reads: CATSREGRALYNEQFF. CDR3 bases: TGTGCCACCAGCAGAGAGGGCAGGGCCCTCTACAATGAGCAGTTCTTC.

This clonotype was seen a few times. CDR3 bases: TGTGCCAGCAGCTTGGGGGGCCCCCAGGCGGTTGAAGCTTTCTTT. This gives the protein CASSLGGPQAVEAFF. The rearrangement uses TRBV5-6 and TRBJ1-1; D might be TRBD1 (5 bases). CDR3 length: 15 amino acids. Deletions cut 0 bases from V and 7 bases from J, with 16 bases between. The germline V gene encodes CDR1 SGHDT and CDR2 YYEEEE.

V is TRBV6-6 and J is TRBJ2-3; D is perhaps TRBD2 (6 bases). The CDR3 covers 17 residues. CDR1 MNHNY and CDR2 SVGAGI come from the germline V gene (reference sequence). The V end was cut by 2 bases, the J end by 2 bases, with 17 bases between. The CDR3 sequence is CASSYLSGTDYTDTQYF. In DNA form, the CDR3 reads TGTGCCAGCAGTTACCTGTCCGGGACGGACTACACAGATACGCAGTATTTT.

This clonotype was recorded a few times. The chain has TRBV5-1 and TRBJ2-3; 7 bases are shared with TRBD2. The junction had 4 bases not matched to a gene; V was cut back by 0 bases and J by 0 bases. Germline CDR1 reads SGHRS; CDR2 reads YFSETQ. CDR3 length: 16 amino acids. CDR3 in DNA: TGCGCCAGCAGCTTGGAGCCAGCGGGAAGCACAGATACGCAGTATTTT. Its protein is CASSLEPAGSTDTQYF.

V and J are TRBV9 and TRBJ2-1, with D maybe TRBD2 (5 bases). The CDR3 has 15 amino acids. V was trimmed by 4 bases and J by 0 bases, leaving 11 bases between them. CDR1 and CDR2 (germline): SGDLS, YYNGEE. The CDR3 nucleotides read TGTGCCAGCAGCCCCGGAGGTCGCTCCTACAATGAGCAGTTCTTC. Amino acids: CASSPGGRSYNEQFF.

The V call is TRBV9, the J call TRBJ1-4; D not certain. Between the trimmed V and J ends, which lost 2 bases and 5 bases, there was a span of 10 bases. Germline V CDR1 and CDR2: SGDLS, YYNGEE. The CDR3 covers 14 residues. The CDR3 DNA sequence: TGTGCCAGCAGCGTTCGTTCAGCAAATGAAAAACTGTTTTTT. Encoded protein: CASSVRSANEKLFF.

This clonotype was seen many times. This chain joins TRBV7-2 and TRBJ1-1, with D unclear. The germline V and J ends were trimmed by 2 bases and 1 base, with 11 bases remaining between them. CDR3 length: 15 amino acids. Germline lookup yields CDR1 SGHTA and CDR2 FQGNSA. The CDR3 region has the DNA TGTGCCAGCAGCTTATCAACTGCGGCGAACACTGAAGCTTTCTTT. It specifies CASSLSTAANTEAFF.

This clonotype has ten or more counts. The gene calls are TRBV7-3 and TRBJ2-3, with 7 bases identical to TRBD2. CDR1 and CDR2 from the germline V gene are SGHTA and FQGTGA. There are 14 residues in the CDR3. J gave up 5 bases and V 3 bases, and 5 bases lay outside the gene matches. The CDR3: CASSFSGGGDTQYF. The CDR3 DNA follows: TGTGCCAGCAGCTTTTCGGGGGGTGGAGATACGCAGTATTTT.